The following is a TCR beta chain sequence with its context. What it recognizes is unknown. The data originate from a study of radiation and T cells in renal cell carcinoma. Study-wide results and caveats: In blood, top tumor clones expanded by 2 weeks, shrinking by 4.

Per germline, CDR1 MNHEY and CDR2 SMNVEV (reference sequence). Trimming shortened V by 5 bases and J by 0 bases, and 22 bases separated the two germline ends. This CDR3 is built from 18 residues. Noted time point: blood 2 weeks post-SBRT. As for treatment: 15 Gy SBRT to primary tumor, nephrectomy 4 weeks later. Radiation-treated patients gave blood at baseline, week 2 and week 4. Data came from immunoSEQ multiplex PCR; TCRdb stores just in-frame clones and leaves some out. This table has over 60,000 clones, just over 85% appearing once. The chain joins TRBV27 to TRBJ2-5; the D call may be TRBD1 or TRBD2 (5 bases each). This material consisted of blood, taken from a patient whose treatment included radiotherapy and nephrectomy. The TCR sequence derives from a woman aged 45-65 years with renal cell carcinoma. The DNA of the CDR3 is TGTGCCAGCAGTCCAGCCCTTGGGACCCTTGTGTACCAAGAGACCCAGTACTTC. This translates into CASSPALGTLVYQETQYF.